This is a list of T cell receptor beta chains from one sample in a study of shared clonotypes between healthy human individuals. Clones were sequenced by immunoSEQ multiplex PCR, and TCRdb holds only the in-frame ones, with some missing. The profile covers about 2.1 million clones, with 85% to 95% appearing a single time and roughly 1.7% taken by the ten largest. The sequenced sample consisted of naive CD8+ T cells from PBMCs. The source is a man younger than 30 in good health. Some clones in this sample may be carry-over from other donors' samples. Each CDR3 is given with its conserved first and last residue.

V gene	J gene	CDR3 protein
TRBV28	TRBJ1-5	CASSSLSYNQPQHF
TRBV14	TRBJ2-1	CASSHSDWRDRYNEQFF
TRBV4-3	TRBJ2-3	CASSQVAKDTQYF
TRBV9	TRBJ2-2	CASEKSGESTGELFF
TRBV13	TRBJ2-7	CASSLGLTGNEQYF
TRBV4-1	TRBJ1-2	CASSPTNGAPYGYTF
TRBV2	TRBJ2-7	CASRDTGSYEQYF
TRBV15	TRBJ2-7	CATSRGSYEQYF
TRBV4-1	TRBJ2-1	CASSRTARREIIDEQFF
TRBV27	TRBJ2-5	CASGLVPEETQYF
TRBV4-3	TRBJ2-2	CASSEGLWRGSTGELFF
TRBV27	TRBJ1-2	CASRARQGGFYGYTF
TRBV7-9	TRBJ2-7	CASSPARVGGGPGDEQYF
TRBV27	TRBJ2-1	CASSLGLYNEQFF
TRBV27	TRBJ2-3	CASSLDRELDTQYF
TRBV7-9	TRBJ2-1	CASSLAPAVSYNEQFF
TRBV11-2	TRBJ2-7	CASSLGASGRYEQYF
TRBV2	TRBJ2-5	CASSTRGLASQETQYF
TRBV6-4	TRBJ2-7	CASSDTQVSEQYF
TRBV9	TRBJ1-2	CASSEGGWSGSYNYGYTF
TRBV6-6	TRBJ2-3	CASTKFLAGPTDTQYF
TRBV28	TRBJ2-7	CASSLGQYEQYF
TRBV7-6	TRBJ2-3	CASSLTQAGVITDTQYF
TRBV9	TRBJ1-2	CASSAEGLRSYGYTF
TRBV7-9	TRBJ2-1	CASSLIPSSYNEQFF
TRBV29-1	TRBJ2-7	CSYRASGRYEQYF
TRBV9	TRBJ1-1	CASSVGGALRTGAFF
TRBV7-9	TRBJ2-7	CASTSGLAGPDSYEQYF
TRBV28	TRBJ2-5	CASSFSTVQETQYF
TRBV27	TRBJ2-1	CASTSGNRRGEQFF
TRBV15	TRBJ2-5	CATSREAGGETQYF
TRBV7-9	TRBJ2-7	CASRLGGIEYF
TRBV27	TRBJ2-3	CASSLTLKGTDTQYF
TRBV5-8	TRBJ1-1	CASSLRRSEAFF
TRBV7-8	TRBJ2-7	CASSRRTSGRVGEQYF
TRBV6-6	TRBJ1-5	CASSYSGGGNQPQHF
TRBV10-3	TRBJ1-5	CAISEDRVSNQPQHF
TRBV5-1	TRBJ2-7	CTSSLHQGSEQYF
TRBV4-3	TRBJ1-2	CASSQDRSIYGYTF
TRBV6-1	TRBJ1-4	CASSEQWAGGFEKLFF
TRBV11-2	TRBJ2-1	CASSPTGAYNEQFF
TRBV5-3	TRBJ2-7	CARSLIDTLPSYEQYF
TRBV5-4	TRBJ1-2	CASSLQGAQGYTF
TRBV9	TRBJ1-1	CASSVGGQNMNTEAFF
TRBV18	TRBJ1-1	CASSPTETGLMNTEAFF
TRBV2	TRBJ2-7	CASRDRTGAPYEQYF
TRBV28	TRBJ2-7	CASSPQQGLSYEQYF